The rows below give T cell receptor beta chains drawn from one sample of a study of T cell responses to AZD1222 COVID-19 vaccine. Here immunoSEQ multiplex PCR was the method, and the copy in TCRdb shows in-frame clones only, minus some. The table includes nearly 100,000 clones, roughly 88% detected once. The source was peripheral blood, collected on day 0 of AZD1222 vaccination. Receptors originate from an adult in good health. CDR3s include the opening cysteine and the closing phenylalanine or tryptophan. D genes are given only for firm matches. Where a row states a size, it is once, few, many or the class of an expanded clone; other rows omit it.

J: TRBJ2-3; V: TRBV7-3; D: NA; size: NA; CDR3: CASSTGLSDTQYF; DNA: TGTGCCAGCAGCACAGGACTGTCAGATACGCAGTATTTT
J: TRBJ2-5; V: TRBV5-8; D: TRBD2; size: NA; CDR3: CASSLRRGGTQETQYF; DNA: TGTGCCAGCAGCTTGCGGCGGGGGGGAACCCAAGAGACCCAGTACTTC
J: TRBJ1-1; V: TRBV7-9; D: NA; size: NA; CDR3: CASSPSTVEAFF; DNA: TGTGCCAGCAGCCCCTCGACAGTGGAGGCTTTCTTT
J: TRBJ2-4; V: TRBV10-2; D: TRBD2; size: NA; CDR3: CASSEVGLRAKNIQYF; DNA: TGCGCCAGCAGTGAGGTGGGACTAAGAGCCAAAAACATTCAGTACTTC
J: TRBJ1-5; V: TRBV27; D: NA; size: few; CDR3: CASRSLERSNQPQHF; DNA: TGTGCCAGCAGGTCTCTCGAGAGGAGCAATCAGCCCCAGCATTTT
J: TRBJ2-2; V: TRBV18; D: TRBD1; size: NA; CDR3: CASSHRGRELFF; DNA: TGTGCCAGCTCACACAGGGGCCGGGAGCTGTTTTTT
J: TRBJ1-6; V: TRBV4-3; D: NA; size: NA; CDR3: CASSLQGLGNSPLHF; DNA: TGCGCCAGCAGCCTCCAGGGTTTGGGTAACTCACCCCTCCACTTT
J: TRBJ1-2; V: TRBV9; D: NA; size: NA; CDR3: CASSVSGNTYGYTF; DNA: TGTGCCAGCAGCGTGTCGGGCAACACCTATGGCTACACCTTC
J: TRBJ1-1; V: TRBV7-9; D: TRBD1; size: NA; CDR3: CASSLEGGGGEAFF; DNA: TGTGCCAGCAGCTTAGAGGGAGGGGGCGGTGAAGCTTTCTTT
J: TRBJ1-4; V: TRBV30; D: NA; size: NA; CDR3: CAWSVRTPGREKLFF; DNA: TGTGCCTGGAGTGTCCGGACCCCGGGACGAGAAAAACTGTTTTTT
J: TRBJ2-1; V: TRBV5-1; D: NA; size: NA; CDR3: CASSLGTYNEQFF; DNA: TGCGCCAGCAGCTTGGGTACGTACAATGAGCAGTTCTTC
J: TRBJ1-5; V: TRBV9; D: NA; size: NA; CDR3: CASSVDGIGNQPQHF; DNA: TGTGCCAGCAGCGTAGACGGGATTGGCAATCAGCCCCAGCATTTT
J: TRBJ2-7; V: TRBV4-1; D: NA; size: once; CDR3: CASSQGPGGTEQYF; DNA: TGCGCCAGCAGCCAAGGTCCCGGGGGAACCGAGCAGTACTTC
J: TRBJ2-7; V: TRBV2; D: NA; size: NA; CDR3: CASSLTSYEQYF; DNA: TGTGCCAGCAGTCTGACCTCCTACGAGCAGTACTTC
J: TRBJ1-1; V: TRBV5-1; D: NA; size: NA; CDR3: CASREHTEAFF; DNA: TGCGCCAGCAGGGAACACACTGAAGCTTTCTTT
J: TRBJ2-1; V: TRBV11-3; D: NA; size: NA; CDR3: CASSLITVTYNEQFF; DNA: TGTGCCAGCAGCTTAATTACTGTTACCTACAATGAGCAGTTCTTC
J: TRBJ2-7; V: TRBV29-1; D: TRBD1; size: NA; CDR3: CSVERGTGSGEQYF; DNA: TGCAGCGTTGAGAGGGGGACAGGGAGTGGCGAGCAGTACTTC
J: TRBJ2-7; V: TRBV20-1; D: NA; size: NA; CDR3: CSASRDASYEQYF; DNA: TGCAGTGCTAGTCGGGACGCCTCCTACGAGCAGTACTTC
J: TRBJ1-5; V: TRBV2; D: NA; size: NA; CDR3: CASSEGGPSNQPQHF; DNA: TGTGCCAGCAGTGAAGGGGGGCCGAGCAATCAGCCCCAGCATTTT
J: TRBJ1-5; V: TRBV2; D: TRBD1; size: NA; CDR3: CASREQGISNQPQHF; DNA: TGTGCCAGCAGGGAACAGGGGATTAGCAATCAGCCCCAGCATTTT
J: TRBJ2-1; V: TRBV4-2; D: NA; size: once; CDR3: CASSQGSSPTSNEQFF; DNA: TGTGCCAGCAGCCAAGGGTCCTCTCCTACCTCCAATGAGCAGTTCTTC
J: TRBJ1-5; V: TRBV9; D: NA; size: NA; CDR3: CASSVDGGHNQPQHF; DNA: TGTGCCAGCAGCGTAGATGGGGGGCACAATCAGCCCCAGCATTTT
J: TRBJ1-5; V: TRBV19; D: NA; size: NA; CDR3: CASSIQAGNQPQHF; DNA: TGTGCCAGTAGTATCCAGGCAGGGAATCAGCCCCAGCATTTT
J: TRBJ1-2; V: TRBV12-3/TRBV12-4; D: NA; size: NA; CDR3: CASSHWPGDGYTF; DNA: TGTGCCAGCAGCCACTGGCCGGGGGACGGCTACACCTTC
J: TRBJ2-7; V: TRBV11-2; D: NA; size: NA; CDR3: CASSSPASPTYEQYF; DNA: TGTGCCAGCAGCTCCCCGGCGTCTCCTACCTACGAGCAGTACTTC
J: TRBJ1-2; V: TRBV5-1; D: NA; size: NA; CDR3: CASSPTGSSGYTF; DNA: TGCGCCAGCAGCCCAACAGGGTCGAGTGGCTACACCTTC
J: TRBJ2-4; V: TRBV5-1; D: NA; size: NA; CDR3: CASSASPFGDIQYF; DNA: TGCGCCAGCAGCGCGTCCCCCTTTGGGGACATTCAGTACTTC
J: TRBJ1-5; V: TRBV5-8; D: NA; size: NA; CDR3: CASSLEAGNNQPQHF; DNA: TGTGCCAGCAGCTTGGAGGCAGGAAACAATCAGCCCCAGCATTTT
J: TRBJ2-2; V: TRBV6-4; D: NA; size: NA; CDR3: CASSDYHSETGELFF; DNA: TGTGCCAGCAGTGACTATCATTCGGAAACCGGGGAGCTGTTTTTT
J: TRBJ2-3; V: TRBV11-2; D: NA; size: NA; CDR3: CASSSSTPGDTQYF; DNA: TGTGCCAGCAGCTCGTCCACCCCCGGAGATACGCAGTATTTT
J: TRBJ2-2; V: TRBV19; D: NA; size: NA; CDR3: CASSRDTLNTGELFF; DNA: TGTGCCAGTAGCCGGGACACCTTAAATACCGGGGAGCTGTTTTTT
J: TRBJ2-4; V: TRBV7-2; D: NA; size: NA; CDR3: CASSLGVLRGSRGHIQYF; DNA: TGTGCCAGCAGCTTAGGCGTTTTGAGGGGAAGTAGAGGTCACATTCAGTACTTC
J: TRBJ1-5; V: TRBV6-5; D: TRBD1; size: NA; CDR3: CASTLMDRGSGPQHF; DNA: TGTGCCAGCACCCTGATGGACAGGGGATCAGGGCCCCAGCATTTT
J: TRBJ1-2; V: TRBV6-5; D: NA; size: NA; CDR3: CASSQRSGPTLDYTF; DNA: TGTGCCAGCAGCCAAAGGAGTGGACCGACCCTTGACTACACCTTC
J: TRBJ1-5; V: TRBV15; D: NA; size: few; CDR3: CATRTLDQPQHF; DNA: TGTGCCACTCGGACACTCGATCAGCCCCAGCATTTT
J: TRBJ1-2; V: TRBV5-1; D: TRBD1; size: NA; CDR3: CASSLSPGQGQRYTF; DNA: TGCGCCAGCAGCTTAAGCCCGGGACAGGGGCAACGCTACACCTTC
J: TRBJ2-3; V: TRBV11-3; D: TRBD2; size: NA; CDR3: CASSPGLAGGTTQYF; DNA: TGTGCCAGCAGCCCGGGACTAGCGGGGGGGACCACGCAGTATTTT
J: TRBJ1-5; V: TRBV9; D: NA; size: NA; CDR3: CASSAGGDSRNQPQHF; DNA: TGTGCCAGCAGCGCAGGAGGAGACAGCCGCAATCAGCCCCAGCATTTT
J: TRBJ1-1; V: TRBV3-1/TRBV3-2; D: TRBD1; size: NA; CDR3: CASSHGDLGQENTEAFF; DNA: TGTGCCAGCAGCCACGGGGACCTGGGACAGGAGAACACTGAAGCTTTCTTT
J: TRBJ1-6; V: TRBV27; D: NA; size: NA; CDR3: CASSREGAVPYNSPLHF; DNA: TGTGCCAGCAGCCGGGAGGGAGCAGTACCATATAATTCACCCCTCCACTTT
J: TRBJ1-1; V: TRBV27; D: TRBD1; size: NA; CDR3: CASRGQGRVTEAFF; DNA: TGTGCCAGCAGGGGACAGGGGCGGGTCACTGAAGCTTTCTTT
J: TRBJ2-2; V: TRBV6-5; D: TRBD1; size: NA; CDR3: CASSRTGIGTGELFF; DNA: TGTGCCAGCAGCAGGACAGGGATTGGCACCGGGGAGCTGTTTTTT
J: TRBJ1-1; V: TRBV12-3/TRBV12-4; D: NA; size: NA; CDR3: CASGEAFF; DNA: TGTGCCAGCGGGGAAGCTTTCTTT
J: TRBJ2-5; V: TRBV13; D: NA; size: NA; CDR3: CASSLGRGRGDGTQYF; DNA: TGTGCCAGCAGCTTGGGCAGGGGACGGGGCGACGGCACCCAGTACTTC
J: TRBJ2-3; V: TRBV6-5; D: NA; size: NA; CDR3: CASSRQATSTDTQYF; DNA: TGTGCCAGCAGTAGACAGGCGACTAGCACAGATACGCAGTATTTT
J: TRBJ1-2; V: TRBV9; D: NA; size: NA; CDR3: CASSVRASPRGYTF; DNA: TGTGCCAGCAGCGTCAGGGCCAGCCCCCGAGGCTACACCTTC
J: TRBJ2-1; V: TRBV6-5; D: NA; size: NA; CDR3: CASSYDRYNEQFF; DNA: TGTGCCAGCAGTTACGACAGATACAATGAGCAGTTCTTC
J: TRBJ1-2; V: TRBV28; D: NA; size: NA; CDR3: CASSPFRAARAYTF; DNA: TGTGCCAGCAGTCCATTTCGGGCGGCGCGGGCCTACACCTTC
J: TRBJ1-2; V: TRBV28; D: NA; size: NA; CDR3: CASSGPGRAFGYTF; DNA: TGTGCCAGCAGTGGACCAGGCAGGGCCTTTGGCTACACCTTC
J: TRBJ1-2; V: TRBV30; D: NA; size: NA; CDR3: CAWLPGLLLDGYTF; DNA: TGTGCCTGGCTCCCGGGACTTCTCTTAGATGGCTACACCTTC
J: TRBJ2-1; V: TRBV5-4; D: NA; size: NA; CDR3: CASSLSDEQFF; DNA: TGTGCCAGCAGCTTGTCCGATGAGCAGTTCTTC
J: TRBJ2-7; V: TRBV21-1; D: NA; size: once; CDR3: CASSYNPQGPYEQYF; DNA: TGTGCCAGCAGCTATAACCCGCAGGGCCCATACGAGCAGTACTTC
J: TRBJ2-7; V: TRBV6-5; D: NA; size: NA; CDR3: CASKSSEGSTYEQYF; DNA: TGTGCCAGCAAAAGTAGTGAGGGCTCTACCTACGAGCAGTACTTC
J: TRBJ2-3; V: TRBV11-2; D: NA; size: NA; CDR3: CASSREALLTDTQYF; DNA: TGTGCCAGCAGCCGAGAGGCACTTCTCACAGATACGCAGTATTTT
J: TRBJ2-7; V: TRBV18; D: NA; size: NA; CDR3: CASSPNSSYEQYF; DNA: TGTGCCAGCTCACCAAATAGCTCCTACGAGCAGTACTTC